The 12 T cell receptor beta chains below come from one sample, sequenced in a study of T-cell reconstitution after alpha-beta-depleted transplantation in children. Preparing the TCRbeta library involved the use of unique molecular identifiers. TCRdb recomputed calls from the PCR reads with MiXCR, one row per CDR3 protein. The table has about 290,000 distinct CDR3 sequences, about 9.4% seen once; the top ten hold less than 8%. Sequenced material: PBMCs, taken before TCRalphabeta/CD19-depleted stem cell transplant. These receptors originate from a boy under two years old with acute myeloid leukemia, due to receive a stem cell transplant.

This clonotype was detected many times. The rearrangement joins TRBV7-9 to TRBJ2-5; D may be TRBD1 or TRBD2 (5 bases each). The CDR3 sequence is 11 residues long. V was pared by 8 bases and J by 5 bases, with 9 bases between. CDR1 and CDR2 from the germline V gene are SEHNR and FQNEAQ (reference sequence). This CDR3 is CASERGETQYF. DNA of the CDR3: TGTGCCAGCGAGAGGGGCGAGACCCAGTACTTC.

This clonotype was detected ten times or more. DNA for the CDR3: TGTGCCAGCAGCTCGGACTGGTCGGATACGCAGTATTTT. Amino acids: CASSSDWSDTQYF. V gene TRBV7-2 combines with J gene TRBJ2-3, with D perhaps TRBD2 (5 bases). Germline CDR1 and CDR2: SGHTA and FQGNSA. V was cut by 4 bases and J by 6 bases, with 11 bases left in between. This CDR3 region has 13 residues.

The sample holds many counts of this clonotype. The gene calls are TRBV5-1 and TRBJ2-7, with D maybe TRBD1 (5 bases). Germline V CDR1 and CDR2: SGHRS, YFSETQ. V was cut by 0 bases and J by 7 bases, with 5 bases left in between. CDR3 length: 11 amino acids. The CDR3 DNA reads as TGCGCCAGCAGCTTGGACAGGGAGCAGTACTTC. Translated: CASSLDREQYF.

This clonotype showed up many times. V usage is TRBV20-1 and J usage is TRBJ2-1, with D maybe TRBD2 (5 bases). The germline V and J ends were trimmed by 5 bases and 4 bases, with 15 bases remaining between them. Germline V gene data show CDR1 as DFQATT and CDR2 as SNEGSKA (reference sequence). This CDR3 is built from 14 residues. This chain's CDR3 is CSAGLAALYNEQFF. CDR3 nucleotides: TGCAGTGCTGGTCTAGCCGCCCTTTACAATGAGCAGTTCTTC.

This clonotype was recorded at least ten times. The CDR3 region is CASSEVAGGLDTDTQYF. The DNA for the CDR3 is TGTGCCAGCAGTGAGGTAGCGGGGGGGCTCGACACAGATACGCAGTATTTT. The chain employs TRBV2 and TRBJ2-3; 11 nucleotides align to TRBD2. CDR3 size: 17 residues. Germline V gene sequence: CDR1 SNHLY, CDR2 FYNNEI. The V gene end was trimmed by 3 bases and the J gene end by 2 bases; junction bases not matched to a gene: 7.

This chain uses TRBV12-3 or TRBV12-4 with TRBJ2-7; TRBD1 is a possible D gene (6 bases). The V end lost 3 bases, the J end lost 3 bases, and 12 bases lay between the germline ends. There are 14 residues in the CDR3. CDR3 sequence: CASSFQHRVYEQYF. Here the CDR3 DNA reads TGTGCCAGCAGTTTCCAACACAGGGTCTACGAGCAGTACTTC.

The chain combines TRBV19 with TRBJ2-1, with 9 positions matching TRBD2. CDR1 and CDR2 (germline): LNHDA, SQIVND (reference sequence). J gave up 1 base and V 3 bases, and 7 bases lay outside the gene matches. The CDR3 consists of 17 residues. The chain's CDR3 is CASSMSLAGRSYNEQFF. CDR3 nucleotides: TGTGCCAGTAGTATGTCGCTAGCGGGAAGGTCCTACAATGAGCAGTTCTTC.

V and J are TRBV3-1 and TRBJ2-7; the D call may be TRBD1 or TRBD2 (5 bases each). CDR3 length: 14 amino acids. Germline V CDR1 and CDR2: LGHDT, YNNKEL (reference sequence). V was clipped by 0 bases and J by 6 bases, with 12 bases between them. The CDR3 protein is CASSQDSPGREQYF. The CDR3 DNA reads as TGTGCCAGCAGCCAAGACTCCCCGGGACGCGAGCAGTACTTC.

Many counts were recorded for this clonotype. The chain carries TRBV20-1 and TRBJ2-5; 11 positions agree with TRBD2. This CDR3 is built from 16 residues. The germline CDR1 and CDR2 sequences are DFQATT and SNEGSKA (reference sequence). V lost 5 bases to trimming and J lost 5 bases; unmatched junction nucleotides: 13. The CDR3 reads CSAQYPSGRRGETQYF. The CDR3 region has the DNA TGCAGTGCTCAATACCCTAGCGGGAGGCGAGGGGAGACCCAGTACTTC.

This clonotype appeared many times. J is TRBJ2-7 and V is TRBV28; D unclear. In germline, CDR1 is MDHEN, CDR2 SYDVKM. V was trimmed by 2 bases and J by 3 bases, leaving 5 bases between them. The CDR3 length is 12 residues. The CDR3 sequence is CASSLAVYEQYF. In nucleotides, the CDR3 is TGTGCCAGCAGTTTAGCTGTCTACGAGCAGTACTTC.

The chain uses TRBV12-3 or TRBV12-4 and TRBJ1-2, with D hard to call. Trimming took 3 bases from V and 4 from J, leaving 12 bases between them. CDR3 length: 14 residues. The CDR3 DNA reads as TGTGCCAGCAGTTTTGGACGGCTGTCCTATGGCTACACCTTC. It specifies CASSFGRLSYGYTF.

This clonotype appeared a few times. A much bigger clone sits one base away, suggesting this may be a read error. DNA for the CDR3: TGTGCCAGCAGCTTAGGGGGGACAGGGAACTACGAGCAGTACTTC. The encoded protein is CASSLGGTGNYEQYF. The chain combines TRBV7-2 with TRBJ2-7; 9 bases line up with TRBD1. Looked up from germline, CDR1 is SGHTA and CDR2 is FQGNSA. V was clipped by 1 base and J by 3 bases; unmatched bases: 4. The CDR3 sequence is 15 residues long.